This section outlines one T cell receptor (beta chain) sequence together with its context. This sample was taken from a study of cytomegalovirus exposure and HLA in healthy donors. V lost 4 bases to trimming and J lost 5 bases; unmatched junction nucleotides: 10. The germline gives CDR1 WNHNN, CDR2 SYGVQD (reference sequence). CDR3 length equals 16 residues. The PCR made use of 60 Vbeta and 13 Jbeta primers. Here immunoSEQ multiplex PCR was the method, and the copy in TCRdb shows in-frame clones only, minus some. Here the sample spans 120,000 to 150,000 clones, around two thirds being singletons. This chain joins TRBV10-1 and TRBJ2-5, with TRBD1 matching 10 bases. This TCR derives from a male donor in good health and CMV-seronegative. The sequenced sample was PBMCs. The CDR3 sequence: CASSVATGGPEETQYF. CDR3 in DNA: TGCGCCAGCAGTGTGGCGACAGGGGGCCCAGAGGAGACCCAGTACTTC.